This TCR beta chain was recovered during a study of cytomegalovirus exposure and HLA in healthy donors. Whole-study results and caveats: Likely technical artifact: a cluster of highly shared sequence variants. For most TCR beta V segments, an earlier analysis put the productive rate at about 90% or about 30% of the time. The authors enumerated 150 to 200 TCR beta chains as linked to cytomegalovirus. Specific recognition of CMV antigens was confirmed in vitro for a few chains (all CMV-associated).

Concerning this clone itself: Its antigen is as yet unknown.

The CDR3 length is 16 residues. With V trimmed by 2 bases and J by 6 bases, 7 bases remained unmatched. From germline, CDR1 is MGHRA and CDR2 YSYEKL. Primers included in the PCR were 60 Vbeta and 13 Jbeta primers. Using immunoSEQ multiplex PCR, the repertoire was profiled, and TCRdb retains in-frame clones only, with some absent. Altogether fewer than 100,000 clones are present, around 74% being singletons, with the ten largest covering 7.1%. Source material: PBMCs. V gene TRBV4-1 combines with J gene TRBJ2-3, with 11 bases aligning to TRBD2. The sequence was obtained from a man between 40 and 49 years old in good health and CMV-seropositive. CDR3 nucleotide sequence: TGCGCCAGCAGCCAAACTAGCGGGGGAGCGGCGGATACGCAGTATTTT. This sequence encodes CASSQTSGGAADTQYF.